This T cell receptor beta chain came from a study of response to subunit inactivated influenza vaccine. One entry per CDR3 protein results from TCRdb running MiXCR on the RT-PCR reads. The table shows more than 550,000 distinct CDR3 sequences, with around 11% occurring only once. V was trimmed by 0 bases and J by 0 bases, leaving 8 bases between them. Germline values: CDR1 SGHVS, CDR2 FQNEAQ. CDR3 length: 16 amino acids. This clonotype was counted between two and nine times. The chain joins TRBV7-8 to TRBJ2-2; D is undetermined. The receptor's source is a man aged 50 to 59 who received an inactivated influenza vaccine. The sequencing used PBMCs from blood, collected on the day of vaccination. The chain's CDR3 is CASSLAWVPNTGELFF. DNA of the CDR3: TGTGCCAGCAGCTTAGCTTGGGTTCCGAACACCGGGGAGCTGTTTTTT.